This T cell receptor (beta chain) was recovered during a study of cytomegalovirus exposure and HLA in healthy donors. In the study overall: Out of about 179 million T cells, an earlier analysis found about 120 million unique TCR beta sequences in total.

Trimming stripped 2 bases from V and 0 bases from J, with 9 bases between. CDR1 is SGHRS and CDR2 is YFSETQ in the germline V gene. The CDR3 totals 15 residues. There are a few counts of this clone. The primer mix had 60 Vbeta and 13 Jbeta primers. Generated by immunoSEQ multiplex PCR, the TCRdb table keeps only in-frame clones and is missing some. This sample has around 170,000 clones, with around four fifths found just once. The sample was PBMCs. The chain joins TRBV5-1 to TRBJ2-1; the D gene is possibly TRBD2 (6 bases). The TCR sequence derives from a young man in good health and CMV-seronegative. The CDR3 protein is CASSFGGSSYNEQFF. The CDR3 nucleotides are TGCGCCAGCAGCTTTGGAGGGAGCTCCTACAATGAGCAGTTCTTC.